This section outlines one T cell receptor beta chain sequence together with its context. The antigen is not known. Using immunoSEQ multiplex PCR, the repertoire was profiled, and TCRdb retains in-frame clones only, with some absent. The data hold fewer than 200,000 clones, with more than 75% observed a single time. Trimming stripped 9 bases from V and 6 bases from J, with 16 bases between. In germline, CDR1 is MNHNY, CDR2 SVGAGI (reference sequence). This CDR3 spans 13 amino acids. This record comes from a study of cytomegalovirus exposure and HLA in healthy donors. Study-wide background: Later analysis reported that the 120 or so validation repertoires shared the platform of the approximately 690 first-cohort repertoires.

Findings of the study overall: The classifier reportedly diagnosed cytomegalovirus status with high sensitivity and specificity.

Material for sequencing was PBMCs. The V and J genes are TRBV6-6 and TRBJ2-3; D call uncertain. This clonotype was obtained from a man aged 18 to 35 in good health and CMV-seropositive. This CDR3 reads CASLGLRIDTQYF. The CDR3 DNA follows: TGTGCCAGTTTGGGCCTACGAATTGATACGCAGTATTTT.